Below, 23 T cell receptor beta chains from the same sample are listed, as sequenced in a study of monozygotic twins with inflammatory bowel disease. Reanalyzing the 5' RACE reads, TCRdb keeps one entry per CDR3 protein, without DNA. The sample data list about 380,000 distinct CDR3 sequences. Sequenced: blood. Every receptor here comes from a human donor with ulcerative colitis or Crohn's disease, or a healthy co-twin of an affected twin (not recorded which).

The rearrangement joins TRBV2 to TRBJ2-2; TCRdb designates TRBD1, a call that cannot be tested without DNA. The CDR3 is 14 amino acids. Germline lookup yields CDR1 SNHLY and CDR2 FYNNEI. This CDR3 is CASSRDRGAGELFF. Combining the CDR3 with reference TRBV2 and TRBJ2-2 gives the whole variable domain EPEVTQTPSHQVTQMGQEVILRCVPISNHLYFYWYRQILGQKVEFLVSFYNNEISEKSEIFDDQFSVERPDGSNFTLKIRSTKLEDSAMYFCASSRDRGAGELFFGEGSRLTVL.

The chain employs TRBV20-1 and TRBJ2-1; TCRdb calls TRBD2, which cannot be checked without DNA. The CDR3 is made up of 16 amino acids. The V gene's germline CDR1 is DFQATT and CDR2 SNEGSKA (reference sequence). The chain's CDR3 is CSARRGGGAAYNEQFF.

The CDR3 protein is CASKVQGARTGELFF. The rearrangement uses TRBV6-1 and TRBJ2-2; TCRdb's D gene call, TRBD1, goes unchecked for lack of DNA. The CDR3 totals 15 residues. Germline assignment: CDR1 MNHNS and CDR2 SASEGT.

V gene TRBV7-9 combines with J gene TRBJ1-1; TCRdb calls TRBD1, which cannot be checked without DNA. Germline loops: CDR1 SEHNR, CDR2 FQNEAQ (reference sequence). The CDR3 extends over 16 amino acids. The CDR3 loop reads CASSLVVGTVNTEAFF.

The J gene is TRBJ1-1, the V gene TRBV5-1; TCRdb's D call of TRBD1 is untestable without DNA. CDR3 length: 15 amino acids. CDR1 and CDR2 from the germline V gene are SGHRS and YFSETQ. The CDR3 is CASSLEPGAPTEAFF.

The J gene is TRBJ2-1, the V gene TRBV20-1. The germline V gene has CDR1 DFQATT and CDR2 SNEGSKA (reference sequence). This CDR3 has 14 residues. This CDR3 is CSARWGSSYNEQFF.

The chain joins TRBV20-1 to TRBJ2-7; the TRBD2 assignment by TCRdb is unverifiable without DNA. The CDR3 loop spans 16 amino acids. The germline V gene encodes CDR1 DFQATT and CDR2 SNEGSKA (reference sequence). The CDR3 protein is CSATKGGGTSGYEQYF.

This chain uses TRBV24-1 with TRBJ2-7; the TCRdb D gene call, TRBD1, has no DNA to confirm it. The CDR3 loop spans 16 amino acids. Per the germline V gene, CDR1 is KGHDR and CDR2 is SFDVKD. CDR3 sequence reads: CATSDPGTGGINEQYF.

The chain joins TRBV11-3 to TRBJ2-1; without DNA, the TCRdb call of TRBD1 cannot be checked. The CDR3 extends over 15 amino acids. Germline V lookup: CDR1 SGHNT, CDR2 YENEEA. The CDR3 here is CASSLEGGPRNEQFF.

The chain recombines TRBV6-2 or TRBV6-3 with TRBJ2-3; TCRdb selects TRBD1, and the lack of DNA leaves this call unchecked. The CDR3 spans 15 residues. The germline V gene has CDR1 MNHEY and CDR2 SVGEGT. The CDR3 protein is CASVPRDRSTDTQYF.

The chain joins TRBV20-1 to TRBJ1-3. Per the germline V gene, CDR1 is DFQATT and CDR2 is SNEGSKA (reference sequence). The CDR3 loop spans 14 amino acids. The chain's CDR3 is CSAGDLSSGNTIYF.

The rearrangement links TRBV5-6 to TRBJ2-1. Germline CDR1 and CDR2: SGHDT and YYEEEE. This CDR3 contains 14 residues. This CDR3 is CASRMRSSYNEQFF.

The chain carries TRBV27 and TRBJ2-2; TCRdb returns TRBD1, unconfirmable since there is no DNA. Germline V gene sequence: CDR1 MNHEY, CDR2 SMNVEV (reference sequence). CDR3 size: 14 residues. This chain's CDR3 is CASSSYRDSGELFF.

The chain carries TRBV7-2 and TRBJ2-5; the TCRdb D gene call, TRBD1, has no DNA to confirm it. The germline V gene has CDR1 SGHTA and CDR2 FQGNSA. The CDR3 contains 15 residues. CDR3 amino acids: CASSVQQGARETQYF. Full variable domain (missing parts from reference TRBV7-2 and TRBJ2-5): GAGVSQSPSNKVTEKGKDVELRCDPISGHTALYWYRQSLGQGLEFLIYFQGNSAPDKSGLPSDRFSAERTGGSVSTLTIQRTQQEDSAVYLCASSVQQGARETQYFGPGTRLLVL.

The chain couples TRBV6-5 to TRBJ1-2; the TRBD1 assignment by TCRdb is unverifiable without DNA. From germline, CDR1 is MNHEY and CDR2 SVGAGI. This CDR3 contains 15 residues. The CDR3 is CASSYLAQGGYGYTF.

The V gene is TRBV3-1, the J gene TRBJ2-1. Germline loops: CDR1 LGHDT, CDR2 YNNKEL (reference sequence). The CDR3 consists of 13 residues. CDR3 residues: CASSLLPTDEQFF.

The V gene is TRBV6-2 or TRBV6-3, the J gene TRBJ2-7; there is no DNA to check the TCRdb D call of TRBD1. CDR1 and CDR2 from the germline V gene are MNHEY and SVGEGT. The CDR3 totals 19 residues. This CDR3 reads CASSYSGGQGFSGSYEQYF.

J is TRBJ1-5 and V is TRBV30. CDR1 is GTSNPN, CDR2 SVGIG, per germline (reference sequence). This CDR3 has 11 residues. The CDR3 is CAWGMDQPQHF. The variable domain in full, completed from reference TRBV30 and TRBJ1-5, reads SQTIHQWPATLVQPVGSPLSLECTVEGTSNPNLYWYRQAAGRGLQLLFYSVGIGQISSEVPQNLSASRPQDRQFILSSKKLLLSDSGFYLCAWGMDQPQHFGDGTRLSIL.

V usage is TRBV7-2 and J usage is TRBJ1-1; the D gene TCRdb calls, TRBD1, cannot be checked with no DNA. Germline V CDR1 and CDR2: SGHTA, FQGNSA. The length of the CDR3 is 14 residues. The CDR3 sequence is CASSLSFRGILAFF.

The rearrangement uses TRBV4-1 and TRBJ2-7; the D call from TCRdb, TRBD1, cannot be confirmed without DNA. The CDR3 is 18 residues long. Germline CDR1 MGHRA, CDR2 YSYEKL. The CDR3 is CASSQDLWTGPAGYEQYF.

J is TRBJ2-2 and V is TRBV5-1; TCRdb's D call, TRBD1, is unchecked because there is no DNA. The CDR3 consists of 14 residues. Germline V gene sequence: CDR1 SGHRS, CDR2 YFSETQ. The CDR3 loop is CASKETGGTGELFF.

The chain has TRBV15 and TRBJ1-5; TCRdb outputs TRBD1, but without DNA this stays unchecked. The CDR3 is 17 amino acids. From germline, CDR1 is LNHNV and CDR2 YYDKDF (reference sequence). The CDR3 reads CATSRPDRGYSNQPQHF.

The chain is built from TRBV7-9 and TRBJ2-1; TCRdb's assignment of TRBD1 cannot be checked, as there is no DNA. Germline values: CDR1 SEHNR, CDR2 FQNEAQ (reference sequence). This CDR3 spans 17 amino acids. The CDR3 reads CASSLGGSGRFYNEQFF.